These 28 T cell receptor beta chains originate from one sample sequenced in a study of blood T cell repertoires in COVID-19. Using immunoSEQ multiplex PCR, the repertoire was profiled, and TCRdb retains in-frame clones only, with some absent. This sample carries a few hundred thousand clones, roughly four fifths of them seen once, and the ten largest clones take about 4.8%. The sequenced sample was PBMCs or T cells enriched from blood (not recorded which). Receptors originate from a woman aged 50 to 60 who had recovered from COVID-19.

The rearrangement links TRBV27 to TRBJ1-2; 9 bases align to TRBD1. Losses at the gene ends were 4 bases for V and 5 bases for J; bases not matched to a gene: 14. Germline CDR1 reads MNHEY; CDR2 reads SMNVEV (reference sequence). This CDR3 is 17 amino acids long. The CDR3 here is CASSSGLWGQGRYGYTF. For the CDR3, the DNA is TGTGCCAGCAGTTCGGGCCTCTGGGGACAGGGAAGGTATGGCTACACCTTC.

V and J are TRBV30 and TRBJ1-6; D remains ambiguous. Germline values: CDR1 GTSNPN, CDR2 SVGIG (reference sequence). The CDR3 has 17 amino acids. V gave up 7 bases and J gave up 0 bases, with 19 bases separating them. CDR3 residues: CAFGKPPRSSYNSPLHF. In DNA, the CDR3 is TGTGCCTTCGGGAAACCCCCCAGGTCCTCCTATAATTCACCCCTCCACTTT.

A few counts support this clone. This rearrangement joins TRBV19 to TRBJ1-1; 8 bases match TRBD1. This CDR3 has 15 amino acids. The germline V gene encodes CDR1 LNHDA and CDR2 SQIVND (reference sequence). With 2 bases clipped from V and 3 bases from J, the junction kept 5 bases outside the gene matches. The CDR3 sequence is CASSIWGQDHTEAFF. For the CDR3, the DNA is TGTGCCAGTAGTATATGGGGACAGGACCACACTGAAGCTTTCTTT.

The chain links TRBV3-1 (or the pseudogene TRBV3-2) to TRBJ2-3; possibly TRBD2 for D (5 bases). Germline lookup yields CDR1 LGHDT and CDR2 YNNKEL (reference sequence). Trimming stripped 1 base from V and 2 bases from J, with 13 bases between. The CDR3 is 16 amino acids. The CDR3: CASSQGLSGFTDTQYF. CDR3 sequence (DNA): TGTGCCAGCAGCCAAGGTCTATCGGGGTTCACAGATACGCAGTATTTT.

This clone showed up just once. The chain recombines TRBV11-2 with TRBJ2-3; D is ambiguous. There are 15 residues in the CDR3. Germline CDR1 is SGHAT and CDR2 is FQNNGV. V lost 4 bases and J 1 base, leaving 12 bases between the germline ends. CDR3 protein: CASSSGPAGTDTQYF. CDR3 DNA sequence: TGTGCCAGCAGCTCTGGCCCCGCCGGCACAGATACGCAGTATTTT.

The rearrangement joins TRBV20-1 to TRBJ2-7; D gene unclear. Trimming cost V 4 bases and J 6 bases, with 10 bases left between them. The germline CDR1 and CDR2 sequences are DFQATT and SNEGSKA (reference sequence). The CDR3 spans 11 residues. CDR3 sequence (DNA): TGCAGTGCTACTACCGTCGGCGAGCAGTACTTC. The encoded protein is CSATTVGEQYF.

This rearrangement joins TRBV12-3 or TRBV12-4 to TRBJ1-1, with a tentative D call TRBD1 (6 bases). V shed 7 bases and J shed 1 base, with 10 bases lying between them. This CDR3 contains 13 residues. The CDR3 DNA reads as TGTGCCAGCACCAGGGACACGAACACTGAAGCTTTCTTT. It specifies CASTRDTNTEAFF.

Only one count was recorded for this clone. This chain joins TRBV28 and TRBJ1-4, with a possible D match to TRBD1 (6 bases). The CDR3 is made up of 14 amino acids. Per germline, CDR1 MDHEN and CDR2 SYDVKM. The V and J ends lost 3 bases and 5 bases respectively, with 10 bases between them. Written as DNA, the CDR3 is TGTGCCAGCAGTTTGATACAGGGAAATGAAAAACTGTTTTTT. This translates into CASSLIQGNEKLFF.

The CDR3, as DNA: TGTGCCAGCAGTCCCCTAATGGTTGACTTGGGGGAGCTGTTTTTT. Translation gives CASSPLMVDLGELFF. The J gene is TRBJ2-2, the V gene TRBV27; no clear D gene. Germline V CDR1 and CDR2: MNHEY, SMNVEV (reference sequence). CDR3 size: 15 residues. The V and J ends lost 5 bases and 8 bases respectively, with 18 bases between them.

The rearrangement links TRBV2 to TRBJ1-2; D not certain. Trimming removed 8 bases at V and 8 bases at J, with 15 bases between. The V gene's germline CDR1 is SNHLY and CDR2 FYNNEI. The CDR3 is made up of 12 amino acids. This CDR3 reads CASGKDIVGYTF. CDR3 nucleotides: TGTGCCAGCGGAAAAGACATAGTCGGCTACACCTTC.

This clone has at least ten counts. V and J are TRBV4-2 and TRBJ2-7, with D maybe TRBD1 (6 bases). There are 15 residues in the CDR3. V shed 4 bases and J shed 0 bases, with 13 bases lying between them. The germline gives CDR1 LGHNA, CDR2 YNFKEQ. The CDR3 DNA sequence: TGTGCCAGCAGCCCCACAGGGAAAAGCTCCTACGAGCAGTACTTC. Its translation: CASSPTGKSSYEQYF.

The V gene is TRBV6-4, the J gene TRBJ1-1; unclear D gene. The V end was cut by 2 bases, the J end by 7 bases, with 11 bases between. Germline V lookup: CDR1 MRHNA, CDR2 SNTAGT. The CDR3 spans 13 residues. CDR3 DNA sequence: TGTGCCAGCAGTGACGGCGGGATTGGTGAAGCTTTCTTT. Its protein is CASSDGGIGEAFF.

This sequence joins TRBV4-3 and TRBJ1-1; D is possibly TRBD1 (5 bases). The length of the CDR3 is 13 residues. The germline V and J ends were trimmed by 2 bases and 4 bases, with 8 bases remaining between them. Germline V gene sequence: CDR1 LGHNA, CDR2 YSLEER. In DNA form, the CDR3 reads TGCGCCAGCAGCCAATTACAGGCCACTGAAGCTTTCTTT. It yields the protein CASSQLQATEAFF.

The chain couples TRBV30 to TRBJ2-7; 10 nucleotides match TRBD1. CDR3 length: 12 residues. Germline lookup yields CDR1 GTSNPN and CDR2 SVGIG (reference sequence). The J segment lost 12 bases and the V segment lost 0 bases, leaving 5 bases of the junction unmatched. The CDR3 spells CAWSVMGQGRYF. The CDR3 DNA reads TGTGCCTGGAGTGTGATGGGACAGGGGCGGTACTTC.

This chain uses TRBV5-4 with TRBJ1-1; D might be TRBD1 (6 bases). V was shortened by 5 bases and J by 1 base, with 12 bases between the two germline ends. The germline V gene encodes CDR1 SGHNT and CDR2 YYREEE (reference sequence). This CDR3 is 14 amino acids long. The CDR3 DNA sequence: TGTGCCAGCAGTCGGGGGGGCGCGAACACTGAAGCTTTCTTT. This codes for CASSRGGANTEAFF.

The J gene is TRBJ1-1, the V gene TRBV12-3 or TRBV12-4; a weak D match, TRBD1 (5 bases). V lost 5 bases and J lost 8, with 12 bases in between. The CDR3 has 12 residues. Written as DNA, the CDR3 is TGTGCCAGCAGTGCAAGACAGAGCGAAGCTTTCTTT. Its translation is CASSARQSEAFF.

This clone was seen a few times. The gene calls are TRBV2 and TRBJ1-3, with D unclear. The CDR3 extends over 14 amino acids. Germline V CDR1 and CDR2: SNHLY, FYNNEI. V was clipped by 5 bases and J by 0 bases, with 8 bases between them. The CDR3 region has the DNA TGTGCCAGCAGTCTTTCCAGCTCTGGAAACACCATATATTTT. Translated: CASSLSSSGNTIYF.

V gene TRBV5-1 combines with J gene TRBJ2-3; possible D gene TRBD2, 5 bases. Germline V gives CDR1 SGHRS, CDR2 YFSETQ. The V and J ends lost 5 bases and 1 base respectively, with 14 bases between them. The CDR3 sequence is 15 residues long. The CDR3 bases are TGCGCCAGCAGTCGGGGTGGAGAAGGCACAGATACGCAGTATTTT. Protein sequence: CASSRGGEGTDTQYF.

This clone was recorded a few times. The V gene is TRBV16, the J gene TRBJ2-1; D gene ambiguous. Between the trimmed V and J ends, which lost 2 bases and 0 bases, there was a span of 8 bases. Germline V lookup: CDR1 KGHSY, CDR2 FQNENV. The CDR3 runs 15 residues. As DNA, the CDR3 is TGTGCCAGCAGCCAACCTAGGAACTCCTACAATGAGCAGTTCTTC. It specifies CASSQPRNSYNEQFF. Variable domain in full (rest from reference TRBV16 and TRBJ2-1): GEEVAQTPKHLVRGEGQKAKLYCAPIKGHSYVFWYQQVLKNEFKFLISFQNENVFDETGMPKERFSAKCLPNSPCSLEIQATKLEDSAVYFCASSQPRNSYNEQFFGPGTRLTVL.

The V gene is TRBV7-8, the J gene TRBJ1-6; no reliable D call. This CDR3 comprises 15 residues. With 4 bases removed from V and 3 bases from J, the gap between germline ends came to 10 bases. Germline lookup yields CDR1 SGHVS and CDR2 FQNEAQ. The CDR3 DNA sequence: TGTGCCAGCAGCTATTTCTCGGGCTATAATTCACCCCTCCACTTT. Translated, it gives CASSYFSGYNSPLHF.

As concerns this clone: The same CDR3 can be traced to other DNA sequences in this sample. This chain uses TRBV14 with TRBJ1-1; 9 nucleotides agree with TRBD1. The CDR3 is made up of 18 amino acids. V trimming: 4 bases; J trimming: 6 bases; junction bases outside the gene matches: 18. From germline, CDR1 is SGHDN and CDR2 FVKESK. This CDR3 is CASSRRFTGGSSGAEAFF. DNA for the CDR3: TGTGCCAGCAGCCGCCGATTTACAGGGGGCTCGTCGGGCGCTGAAGCTTTCTTT.

V usage is TRBV7-8 and J usage is TRBJ1-6, with D perhaps matching TRBD1 (6 bases). Germline CDR1 reads SGHVS; CDR2 reads FQNEAQ. Deletions cut 1 base from V and 7 bases from J, with 8 bases between. The CDR3 contains 14 residues. Here the CDR3 reads CASSLDRVNSPLHF. The CDR3 nucleotides read TGTGCCAGCAGCTTAGACAGGGTGAATTCACCCCTCCACTTT.

The sample holds a few counts of this clone. The chain has TRBV5-4 and TRBJ1-6, with a weak D call TRBD1 (5 bases). The V and J ends lost 0 bases and 7 bases respectively, with 14 bases between them. Germline CDR1 reads SGHNT; CDR2 reads YYREEE (reference sequence). The CDR3 is 16 residues long. CDR3 bases: TGTGCCAGCAGCTTGGGGGGGGGACTGTCAAATTCACCCCTCCACTTT. Protein sequence: CASSLGGGLSNSPLHF. The full variable domain, completed using reference TRBV5-4 and TRBJ1-6, is ETGVTQSPTHLIKTRGQQVTLRCSSQSGHNTVSWYQQALGQGPQFIFQYYREEENGRGNFPPRFSGLQFPNYSSELNVNALELDDSALYLCASSLGGGLSNSPLHFGNGTRLTVT.

J is TRBJ2-1 and V is TRBV7-6; 10 bases are shared with TRBD2. The CDR3 loop spans 17 amino acids. J was trimmed by 2 bases and V by 2 bases; bases with no gene match: 6. Per the germline V gene, CDR1 is SGHVS and CDR2 is FNYEAQ. The DNA for the CDR3 is TGTGCCAGCAGCTTATGGGCTAGCGGGAGCACCTACAATGAGCAGTTCTTC. As protein: CASSLWASGSTYNEQFF.

The V gene is TRBV18, the J gene TRBJ2-1, with D perhaps matching TRBD2 (6 bases). The V end lost 8 bases, the J end lost 4 bases, and 15 bases lay between the germline ends. The CDR3 has 14 residues. In germline, CDR1 is KGHSH, CDR2 LQKENI. CDR3 coding DNA: TGTGCCAGCCGAGCGGGCGGGACTTACAATGAGCAGTTCTTC. Protein sequence: CASRAGGTYNEQFF.

The rearrangement uses TRBV30 and TRBJ1-2, with 7 bases that match TRBD1. Germline-derived CDR1 and CDR2 are GTSNPN and SVGIG (reference sequence). This CDR3 is 13 amino acids long. The trim removed 0 bases at V and 4 bases at J, leaving 2 bases unmatched. CDR3 loop: CAWSVQGTYGYTF. CDR3 nucleotide sequence: TGTGCCTGGAGTGTACAGGGGACCTATGGCTACACCTTC.

This chain links TRBV29-1 with TRBJ1-1; D is perhaps TRBD1 (5 bases). The CDR3 has 13 amino acids. Trimming stripped 6 bases from V and 1 base from J, with 12 bases between. In germline, CDR1 is SQVTM, CDR2 ANQGSEA. The CDR3: CSVTGLANTEAFF. In nucleotides, the CDR3 is TGCAGCGTGACGGGACTTGCGAACACTGAAGCTTTCTTT.

The chain carries TRBV28 and TRBJ1-1; the D gene is possibly TRBD1 (6 bases). Germline assignment: CDR1 MDHEN and CDR2 SYDVKM. Deletions cut 8 bases from V and 4 bases from J, with 14 bases between. The CDR3 is 13 amino acids. CDR3 sequence: CASWRGPGTEAFF. CDR3 sequence (DNA): TGTGCCAGCTGGCGGGGGCCGGGCACTGAAGCTTTCTTT. Variable domain in full (rest from reference TRBV28 and TRBJ1-1): DVKVTQSSRYLVKRTGEKVFLECVQDMDHENMFWYRQDPGLGLRLIYFSYDVKMKEKGDIPEGYSVSREKKERFSLILESASTNQTSMYLCASWRGPGTEAFFGQGTRLTVV.